This record concerns one TCR beta chain sequence. Antigen unknown. The sample originates from a study of T cell responses to AZD1222 COVID-19 vaccine. Study results and limitations: There were mostly white British donors and more females than males, and clonal diversity was possibly underestimated.

Clones were sequenced by immunoSEQ multiplex PCR, and TCRdb holds only the in-frame ones, with some missing. Here the sample spans about 130,000 clones, roughly 84% being singletons. The germline V gene has CDR1 SNHLY and CDR2 FYNNEI. V lost 7 bases and J lost 5, with 9 bases in between. CDR3 length: 11 amino acids. Sequencing used peripheral blood, obtained on day 0 of AZD1222 vaccination. This chain links TRBV2 with TRBJ2-7; D remains unclear. The TCR comes from an adult in good health. DNA of the CDR3: TGTGCCAGCACCTATTCCCACGAGCAGTACTTC. This codes for CASTYSHEQYF. Combining the CDR3 with reference TRBV2 and TRBJ2-7 gives the whole variable domain EPEVTQTPSHQVTQMGQEVILRCVPISNHLYFYWYRQILGQKVEFLVSFYNNEISEKSEIFDDQFSVERPDGSNFTLKIRSTKLEDSAMYFCASTYSHEQYFGPGTRLTVT.